This T cell receptor beta chain was captured in a study of T cells in localized non-small cell lung cancer. Study results and limitations: Detection in adjacent lung was observed for a median approximately 53 of the top 100 tumor clones. Increased T cell density in blood showed an association with longer overall survival. Because sequencing included only one region (of the tumor), heterogeneity remains possible.

This clone was detected only once. Its antigen is still unknown. The CDR3 has 11 residues. V was clipped by 6 bases and J by 4 bases, with 9 bases between them. CDR1 is SQVTM and CDR2 is ANQGSEA in the germline V gene. Data came from immunoSEQ multiplex PCR; TCRdb stores just in-frame clones and leaves some out. Of under 40,000 clones listed, 90% to 95% are singletons. Material: peripheral blood, obtained before any cancer treatment. This clonotype was sampled from a female donor older than 55 with stage I lung adenocarcinoma. The J gene is TRBJ2-5, the V gene TRBV29-1, with no clear D. The CDR3 DNA follows: TGCAGCGTAGTGGTTGGAGAGACCCAGTACTTC. Translated, it gives CSVVVGETQYF.